This TCR beta chain was retrieved from a study of glioma-infiltrating T cells. Points from the study as a whole: Very few CDR3 sequences were shared between tissue and blood.

Looked up from germline, CDR1 is SGHTA and CDR2 is FQGNSA. V lost 3 bases to trimming and J lost 1 base, with 9 bases between them. The CDR3 runs 14 residues. This clonotype was observed many times. Its antigen is currently unknown. Amplification of TCR alpha and beta CDR3 regions from RNA used iRepertoire nested multiplex PCR. TCRdb ran MiXCR on the multiplex PCR reads and lists one entry per CDR3 protein. The sample shows around 390,000 distinct CDR3 sequences, roughly two fifths of them seen only once. The rearrangement joins TRBV7-2 to TRBJ1-1; no clear D. The sequence was obtained from a human donor with low-grade glioma or glioblastoma, undergoing nonglioma brain surgery, or in good health (not recorded which). The sequenced sample consisted of glioma tissue, nonneoplastic brain tissue, or PBMCs (not recorded which). The CDR3 bases are TGTGCCAGCAGCTTCGGGTCGGCGAACACTGAAGCTTTCTTT. Translation gives CASSFGSANTEAFF.